This TCR beta chain comes out of a study of blood T cell repertoires in COVID-19. For the study at large: Collection of acute and convalescent COVID-19 samples took place in the United States, Italy and Spain. PBMCs, B-cell-depleted T cells, or T cells provided the cDNA or gDNA that made up the material.

Original processing methods: Quantification of nucleated cells was approximated via reference gene primer amplification. TCRdb's table, derived via immunoSEQ multiplex PCR, lists solely in-frame clones and lacks some. D and trimming were read from the DNA, whereas the V and J calls and clone size are those reported in that table. The sample contains fewer than 85,000 clones, over 80% of which appear only once. Trimming stripped 0 bases from V and 2 bases from J, with 8 bases between. The CDR3 is made up of 15 amino acids. Germline values: CDR1 ENHRY, CDR2 SYGVKD. The chain uses TRBV10-3 and TRBJ1-3; a weak D match, TRBD1 (5 bases). Sequencing was done on a sample of peripheral blood. This clonotype was obtained from a man in his fifties with active COVID-19. CDR3 DNA: TGTGCCATCAGTGAGTCTGGGGGGGCTGGAAACACCATATATTTT. This codes for CAISESGGAGNTIYF.